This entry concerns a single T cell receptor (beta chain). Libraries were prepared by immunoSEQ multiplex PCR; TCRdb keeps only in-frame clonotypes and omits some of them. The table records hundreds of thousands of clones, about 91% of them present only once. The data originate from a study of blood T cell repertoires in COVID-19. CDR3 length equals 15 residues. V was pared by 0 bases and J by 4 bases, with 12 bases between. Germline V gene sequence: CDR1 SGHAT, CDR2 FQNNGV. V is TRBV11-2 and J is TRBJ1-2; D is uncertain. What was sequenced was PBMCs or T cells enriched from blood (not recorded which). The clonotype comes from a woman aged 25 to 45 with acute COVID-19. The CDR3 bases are TGTGCCAGCAGCTTAGACGGAGCGGGAGCCTATGGCTACACCTTC. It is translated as CASSLDGAGAYGYTF.